This TCR beta chain was found in a study of graft-versus-host responses after intestinal transplantation. The overall study: Anti-thymocyte globulin was used for induction in all recipients, who then took tacrolimus and steroids for 3 to 4 years.

Findings and limits, study-wide: GvH clones appeared in recipient marrow, some first in ileum or blood. Individuals carrying graft-donor T cell macrochimerism showed high graft-versus-host to host-versus-graft clonal ratios in allografts.

The ends were cut back, 4 bases at V and 8 bases at J, with 15 bases in the middle. The CDR3 has 14 amino acids. The germline CDR1 and CDR2 sequences are SGHRS and YFSETQ. Using immunoSEQ multiplex PCR, the repertoire was profiled, and TCRdb retains in-frame clones only, with some absent. The sample consists of tens of thousands of clones, 91% of them appearing once. The count of this clone is one. Its antigen is unidentified. This TCR came from a human donor who received an intestinal transplant. V is TRBV5-1 and J is TRBJ1-4; D unresolved. The sample here was unstimulated CD4+ T cells sorted from spleen or lymph node cells, taken before intestinal transplant. CDR3 DNA sequence: TGCGCCAGCAGCCCGTATGGAGGTGAAGAAAAACTGTTTTTT. Translated: CASSPYGGEEKLFF.